Each of the 27 T cell receptor beta chains below was sequenced from the same sample in a study of blood T cells in healthy people across ages. A second about 7 to 11 cycle PCR used barcoded and J-beta primers. TCRdb ran MiXCR on the 5' RACE reads and lists one entry per CDR3 protein. The sample contains around 1,700,000 distinct CDR3 sequences, roughly 28% of which appear only once. The sequenced sample was blood. The source is a woman aged 30 to 39 in good health.

This clonotype has more than one count but fewer than ten. The chain is built from TRBV5-1 and TRBJ2-5; 14 bases agree with TRBD2. The CDR3 is 16 residues long. V shed 4 bases, J shed 4 bases, and the junction held 6 bases outside the gene matches. CDR1 is SGHRS, CDR2 YFSETQ, per germline. The CDR3: CASSPGTSGSAETQYF. The CDR3, as DNA: TGCGCCAGCAGCCCCGGGACTAGCGGGAGTGCAGAGACCCAGTACTTC.

The chain links TRBV2 to TRBJ2-4, with 9 bases aligning to TRBD2. Germline-derived CDR1 and CDR2 are SNHLY and FYNNEI. V lost 8 bases to trimming and J lost 13 bases; unmatched junction nucleotides: 15. This CDR3 comprises 14 residues. The DNA for the CDR3 is TGTGCCAGCGGTCCGGGACTAGCAGGGTATGAGCAGTACTTC. Its translation: CASGPGLAGYEQYF.

The chain links TRBV12-3 or TRBV12-4 to TRBJ1-1; D gene ambiguous. The V end lost 7 bases, the J end lost 5 bases, and 14 bases lay between the germline ends. The CDR3 has 13 residues. DNA of the CDR3: TGTGCCAGCAAGGTGGAGGGTCGAACTGAAGCTTTCTTT. Amino acids: CASKVEGRTEAFF.

The chain combines TRBV7-9 with TRBJ1-2, with a possible D match to TRBD1 (5 bases). Germline CDR1 and CDR2: SEHNR and FQNEAQ (reference sequence). The CDR3 has 15 residues. V lost 4 bases and J 8 bases, leaving 20 bases between the germline ends. The CDR3 nucleotides read TGTGCCAGCAGCTCACCGGGGGACGATCAGGTCGGCTACACCTTC. Encoded protein: CASSSPGDDQVGYTF.

The rearrangement links TRBV6-6 to TRBJ2-2; D is undetermined. The germline V and J ends were trimmed by 2 bases and 2 bases, with 3 bases remaining between them. CDR3 length equals 13 residues. Germline V gene sequence: CDR1 MNHNY, CDR2 SVGAGI (reference sequence). The CDR3 DNA reads TGTGCCAGCAGTTACCCAAACACCGGGGAGCTGTTTTTT. This codes for CASSYPNTGELFF.

This clonotype was recorded a few times. The gene calls are TRBV5-1 and TRBJ1-2; D uncertain. Per the germline V gene, CDR1 is SGHRS and CDR2 is YFSETQ. Deletions cut 0 bases from V and 13 bases from J, with 10 bases between. The CDR3 sequence is 11 residues long. The DNA of the CDR3 is TGCGCCAGCAGCTTGGGCGCCGGTACCACCTTC. Translation: CASSLGAGTTF.

V is TRBV7-3 and J is TRBJ2-7; 8 nucleotides align to TRBD2. V lost 6 bases to trimming and J lost 7 bases; unmatched junction nucleotides: 8. Germline values: CDR1 SGHTA, CDR2 FQGTGA. There are 13 residues in the CDR3. DNA of the CDR3: TGTGCCAGCAGGAGTGGGAGCGGGGGAGAGCAGTACTTC. Translation gives CASRSGSGGEQYF.

This CDR3 reads CASSSGSDHEQFF. CDR3 coding DNA: TGTGCCAGCAGCTCCGGGTCAGACCATGAGCAGTTCTTC. The V gene is TRBV12-3 or TRBV12-4, the J gene TRBJ2-1; D call uncertain. This CDR3 comprises 13 residues. Trimming took off 6 bases at V and 8 bases at J, with 14 bases between the two ends.

About this clonotype itself: A much larger clone is a single base away; this may be a read error. The CDR3 is CASSLVVQTYDNEQYF. The CDR3 DNA is TGTGCCAGCAGCTTAGTGGTACAGACCTATGACAATGAGCAGTACTTC. The chain carries TRBV11-2 and TRBJ2-1; no firm D call. The J call may not be correct, given that the DNA end is closer to TRBJ2-7. Germline-derived CDR1 and CDR2 are SGHAT and FQNNGV. This CDR3 is 16 amino acids long.

The V gene is TRBV24-1, the J gene TRBJ2-5; TRBD2 aligns across 8 bases. Germline V gives CDR1 KGHDR, CDR2 SFDVKD. The junction had 3 bases not matched to a gene; V was cut back by 3 bases and J by 1 base. The CDR3 runs to 15 residues. The CDR3 reads CATSDRRGGQETQYF. In DNA, the CDR3 is TGTGCCACCAGTGATCGTCGGGGGGGCCAAGAGACCCAGTACTTC.

This rearrangement joins TRBV2 to TRBJ2-3, with D perhaps TRBD2 (5 bases). The CDR3 has 15 amino acids. Trimming shortened V by 3 bases and J by 2 bases, and 12 bases separated the two germline ends. CDR1 is SNHLY and CDR2 is FYNNEI in the germline V gene. The chain's CDR3 is CASSEDFRHTDTQYF. CDR3 bases: TGTGCCAGCAGTGAGGACTTTCGGCACACAGATACGCAGTATTTT.

This clonotype was picked up a small number of times. V gene TRBV20-1 combines with J gene TRBJ1-5; a possible D gene is TRBD1 (6 bases). Trimming stripped 5 bases from V and 3 bases from J, with 11 bases between. CDR1 is DFQATT and CDR2 is SNEGSKA in the germline V gene (reference sequence). There are 13 residues in the CDR3. CDR3 nucleotide sequence: TGCAGTGCTGGCCGACAGGACAATCAGCCCCAGCATTTT. Encoded protein: CSAGRQDNQPQHF.

This clonotype was picked up one time. The gene calls are TRBV6-2 or TRBV6-3 and TRBJ2-7; TRBD2 matches 12 bases. J gave up 3 bases and V 7 bases, and 16 bases lay outside the gene matches. This CDR3 has 18 residues. Looked up from germline, CDR1 is MNHEY and CDR2 is SVGEGT. CDR3 protein: CASTPTTSGRGRRYEQYF. DNA for the CDR3: TGTGCCAGCACCCCTACGACTAGCGGGAGAGGTAGGCGCTACGAGCAGTACTTC.

With regard to this clonotype: A read error may be the cause here, since a much bigger clone is one base away. The chain couples TRBV29-1 to TRBJ2-1; no clear D gene. CDR3 length: 14 residues. With 3 bases removed from V and 6 bases from J, the gap between germline ends came to 15 bases. CDR1 is SQVTM and CDR2 is ANQGSEA in the germline V gene. This CDR3 reads CSVEEMKDFNEQFF. CDR3 sequence (DNA): TGCAGCGTTGAGGAAATGAAAGACTTCAATGAGCAGTTCTTC.

The sample holds a few counts of this clonotype. The CDR3 DNA is TGCGCCAGCAGCCAGGCCTCTCCAGATACGCAGTATTTT. As protein: CASSQASPDTQYF. The rearrangement links TRBV4-3 to TRBJ2-3; no definite D call. Germline V CDR1 and CDR2: LGHNA, YSLEER. The CDR3 runs to 13 residues. V was clipped by 3 bases and J by 4 bases, with 8 bases between them.

This clonotype was counted a few times. The V and J genes are TRBV7-2 and TRBJ2-1; TRBD2 agrees at 13 bases. With V trimmed by 1 base and J by 11 bases, 8 bases remained unmatched. The CDR3 extends over 16 amino acids. Germline values: CDR1 SGHTA, CDR2 FQGNSA. The CDR3 DNA reads TGTGCCAGCAGCTTAGGGCGGACTAGCGGGAGAGGGAAGCAGTTCTTC. It is translated as CASSLGRTSGRGKQFF.

Only a few counts were recorded for this clonotype. The V gene is TRBV4-1, the J gene TRBJ2-5; 11 nucleotides match TRBD2. Judging by the DNA end, TRBJ2-7 fits better; the J call may be wrong. Germline V gene sequence: CDR1 MGHRA, CDR2 YSYEKL. This CDR3 is 16 amino acids long. In DNA form, the CDR3 reads TGCGCCAGCAGCCGCCTAGCGGGGGGTGCTCCGGTCGAGCAGTACTTC. Residues: CASSRLAGGAPVEQYF.

The CDR3 DNA reads TGTGCCAGCAGCGGGCTTGGGGGCGACACCTACAATGAGCAGTTCTTC. It encodes CASSGLGGDTYNEQFF. The J gene is TRBJ2-1, the V gene TRBV9; perhaps TRBD1 as D (6 bases). The germline CDR1 and CDR2 sequences are SGDLS and YYNGEE. The CDR3 spans 16 residues. V shed 3 bases and J shed 2 bases, with 15 bases lying between them.

The V gene is TRBV20-1, the J gene TRBJ1-1; D is unresolved. V was clipped by 5 bases and J by 0 bases, with 4 bases between them. The CDR3 contains 11 residues. Germline loops: CDR1 DFQATT, CDR2 SNEGSKA (reference sequence). In DNA, the CDR3 is TGCAGTGCTGAGATGAACACTGAAGCTTTCTTT. Translation: CSAEMNTEAFF.

The chain recombines TRBV5-1 with TRBJ1-1; D not resolved. CDR1 is SGHRS, CDR2 YFSETQ, per germline. The CDR3 is made up of 16 amino acids. V lost 0 bases and J 5 bases, leaving 17 bases between the germline ends. The CDR3 DNA is TGCGCCAGCAGCTTGGCCATGGCTACGGGAGGGACTGAAGCTTTCTTT. Protein: CASSLAMATGGTEAFF.

A few counts support this clonotype. The V call is TRBV30, the J call TRBJ2-7; D is unresolved. Trimming pared 2 bases from V and 4 bases from J, leaving 12 bases between. The CDR3 contains 13 residues. Germline lookup yields CDR1 GTSNPN and CDR2 SVGIG (reference sequence). CDR3 amino acids: CAWSKGSRYEQYF. CDR3 nucleotides: TGTGCCTGGAGTAAGGGCAGTAGGTACGAGCAGTACTTC.

This clonotype occurred a few times. The rearrangement uses TRBV29-1 and TRBJ2-1; TRBD2 aligns across 10 bases. In germline, CDR1 is SQVTM, CDR2 ANQGSEA. The ends lost 5 bases at V and 3 bases at J; junction bases unmatched: 7. This CDR3 is built from 15 residues. The CDR3 DNA reads TGCAGCGTTACGAGCGGGGGGGCAGGCTACAATGAGCAGTTCTTC. As protein: CSVTSGGAGYNEQFF.

This clonotype has just a few counts. The chain combines TRBV2 with TRBJ2-3; 9 bases align to TRBD2. Germline V gene lookup returns CDR1 SNHLY and CDR2 FYNNEI. The CDR3 runs 15 residues. Losses at the gene ends were 6 bases for V and 1 base for J; bases not matched to a gene: 5. In DNA form, the CDR3 reads TGTGCCAGCAGACCCTTAGCGGGGGGCACAGATACGCAGTATTTT. Its translation is CASRPLAGGTDTQYF.

This clonotype appeared a single time. The chain employs TRBV20-1 and TRBJ1-1, with TRBD1 identical over 9 bases. The trim removed 5 bases at V and 5 bases at J, leaving 6 bases unmatched. CDR3 size: 13 residues. Per germline, CDR1 DFQATT and CDR2 SNEGSKA (reference sequence). The CDR3 reads CSASGQGGTEAFF. CDR3 in DNA: TGCAGTGCTTCGGGACAGGGAGGAACTGAAGCTTTCTTT.

There are many counts of this clonotype. The J gene is TRBJ2-7, the V gene TRBV7-2; 9 bases agree with TRBD2. V trimming: 1 base; J trimming: 6 bases; junction bases outside the gene matches: 4. Germline CDR1 reads SGHTA; CDR2 reads FQGNSA. The CDR3 runs to 14 residues. The CDR3 protein is CASSLGEAGGEQYF. The CDR3 coding sequence is TGTGCCAGCAGCTTAGGGGAAGCGGGAGGCGAGCAGTACTTC.

This clonotype was recorded at least ten times. The rearrangement joins TRBV12-3 or TRBV12-4 to TRBJ2-3; D possibly corresponds to TRBD2 (5 bases). This CDR3 is 14 amino acids long. V lost 7 bases to trimming and J lost 0 bases, with 11 bases between them. Here the CDR3 reads CASTFSDSTDTQYF. CDR3 in DNA: TGTGCCAGCACCTTTAGCGACAGCACAGATACGCAGTATTTT.

V is TRBV30 and J is TRBJ2-1; the D gene is possibly TRBD2 (6 bases). V lost 0 bases to trimming and J lost 0 bases, with 12 bases between them. Germline lookup yields CDR1 GTSNPN and CDR2 SVGIG (reference sequence). CDR3 length: 16 amino acids. CDR3 DNA sequence: TGTGCCTGGAGTGTATCCGCGGGGAGCTCCTACAATGAGCAGTTCTTC. Protein product: CAWSVSAGSSYNEQFF.